This paragraph reports one T cell receptor (beta chain). The V and J ends lost 8 bases and 5 bases respectively, with 12 bases between them. Per the germline V gene, CDR1 is SNHLY and CDR2 is FYNNEI. The CDR3 has 12 residues. This specimen belongs to a study of blood T cell repertoires in COVID-19. Study-level information: The United States, Italy and Spain were the sources of the acute and convalescent COVID-19 samples.

Assay used: immunoSEQ multiplex PCR; TCRdb lists only in-frame clones, some missing. The sample has 95,000 to 130,000 clones; less than 95% are singletons. The receptor comes from a human donor with active COVID-19. The donor label of this sample is uncertain. The chain uses TRBV2 and TRBJ2-5, with D unresolved. Source material: peripheral blood. DNA of the CDR3: TGTGCCAGCCGACTCTTTCGGGAGACCCAGTACTTC. Translation: CASRLFRETQYF.